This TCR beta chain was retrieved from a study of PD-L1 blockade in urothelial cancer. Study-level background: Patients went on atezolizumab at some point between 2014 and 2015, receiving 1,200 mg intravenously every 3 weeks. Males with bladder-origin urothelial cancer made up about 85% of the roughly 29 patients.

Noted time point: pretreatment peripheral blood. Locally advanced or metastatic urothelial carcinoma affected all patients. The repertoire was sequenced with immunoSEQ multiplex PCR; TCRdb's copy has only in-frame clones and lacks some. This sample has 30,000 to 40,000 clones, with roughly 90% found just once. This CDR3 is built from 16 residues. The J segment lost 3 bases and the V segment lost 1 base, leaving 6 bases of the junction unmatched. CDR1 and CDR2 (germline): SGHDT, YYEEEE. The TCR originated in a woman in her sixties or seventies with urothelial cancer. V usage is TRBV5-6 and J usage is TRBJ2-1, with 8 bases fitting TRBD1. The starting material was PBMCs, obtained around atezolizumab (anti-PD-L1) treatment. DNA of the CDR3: TGTGCCAGCAGCTTGCGGACAGGGCTACTCTACAATGAGCAGTTCTTC. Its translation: CASSLRTGLLYNEQFF.